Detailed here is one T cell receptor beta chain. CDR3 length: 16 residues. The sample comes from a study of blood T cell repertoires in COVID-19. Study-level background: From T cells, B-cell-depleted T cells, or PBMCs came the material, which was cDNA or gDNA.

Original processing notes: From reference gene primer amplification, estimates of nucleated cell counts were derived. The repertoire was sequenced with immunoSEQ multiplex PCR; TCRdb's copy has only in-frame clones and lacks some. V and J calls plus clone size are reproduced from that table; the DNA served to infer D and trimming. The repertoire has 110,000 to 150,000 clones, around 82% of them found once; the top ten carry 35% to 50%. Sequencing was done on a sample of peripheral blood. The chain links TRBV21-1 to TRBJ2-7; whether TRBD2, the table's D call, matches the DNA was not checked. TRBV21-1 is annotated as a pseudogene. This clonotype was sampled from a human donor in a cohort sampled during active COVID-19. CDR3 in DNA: TGTGCCAGCAGCAGCCGACCCGGGGGGGCCTTCCACGAGCAGTACTTC. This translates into CASSSRPGGAFHEQYF.